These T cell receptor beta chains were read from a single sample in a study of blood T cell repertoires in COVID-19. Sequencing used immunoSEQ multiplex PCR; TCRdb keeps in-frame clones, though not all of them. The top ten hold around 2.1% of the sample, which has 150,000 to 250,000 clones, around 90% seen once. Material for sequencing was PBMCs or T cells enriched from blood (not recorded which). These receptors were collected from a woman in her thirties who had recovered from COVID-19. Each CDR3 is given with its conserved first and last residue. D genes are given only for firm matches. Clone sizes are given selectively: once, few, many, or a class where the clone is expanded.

CASSLAGGVYEQYF	TGTGCCAGCAGCCTAGCGGGGGGGGTCTACGAGCAGTACTTC	.	TRBV7-6	TRBJ2-7	TRBD2
CASSPARSSYNEQFF	TGTGCCAGCAGCCCAGCACGGAGCTCCTACAATGAGCAGTTCTTC	.	TRBV7-2	TRBJ2-1	.
CASRLTAGYTF	TGTGCCAGCAGACTGACAGCGGGCTACACCTTC	.	TRBV2	TRBJ1-2	.
CASSVQGVGQGNQPQHF	TGTGCCAGTAGTGTCCAGGGGGTCGGGCAGGGCAATCAGCCCCAGCATTTT	.	TRBV19	TRBJ1-5	TRBD1
CATSRTGTGGGGTDTQYF	TGTGCCACCAGCAGAACCGGGACAGGGGGCGGAGGCACAGATACGCAGTATTTT	.	TRBV15	TRBJ2-3	TRBD1
CASSRTSGSRNTGELFF	TGTGCCAGCAGCAGGACTAGCGGGAGTAGGAACACCGGGGAGCTGTTTTTT	.	TRBV5-8	TRBJ2-2	TRBD2
CASSTTLEVDYEQYF	TGTGCCAGCAGTACCACTCTGGAGGTGGACTACGAGCAGTACTTC	few	TRBV2	TRBJ2-7	.
CASSDRQGNIQYF	TGTGCCAGTAGTGACCGACAGGGTAACATTCAGTACTTC	.	TRBV19	TRBJ2-4	TRBD1
CAISEMERDTEAFF	TGTGCCATCAGTGAGATGGAGAGAGACACTGAAGCTTTCTTT	.	TRBV10-3	TRBJ1-1	.
CASSRWTSGVDEQFF	TGTGCCAGCAGCCGATGGACTAGCGGGGTGGATGAGCAGTTCTTC	.	TRBV3-1/TRBV3-2	TRBJ2-1	TRBD2
CASSLGGTSYGYTF	TGTGCCAGCAGCTTGGGGGGGACTTCGTATGGCTACACCTTC	few	TRBV7-9	TRBJ1-2	.
CASSQTGQGSPLHF	TGTGCCAGCAGCCAAACGGGCCAGGGTTCACCCCTCCACTTT	.	TRBV3-1/TRBV3-2	TRBJ1-6	.
CATWGQGGNGYTF	TGTGCCACGTGGGGACAGGGCGGTAATGGCTACACCTTC	.	TRBV10-3	TRBJ1-2	TRBD1
CASSIGGGGPEAFF	TGTGCCAGTAGTATTGGAGGGGGCGGACCCGAAGCTTTCTTT	.	TRBV19	TRBJ1-1	TRBD1
CASSRTGETEAFF	TGTGCCAGTAGCCGGACAGGGGAAACTGAAGCTTTCTTT	.	TRBV19	TRBJ1-1	TRBD1
CASSFPGGGHGYTF	TGTGCCAGCAGTTTTCCGGGCGGGGGGCATGGCTACACCTTC	.	TRBV5-5	TRBJ1-2	.
CASSFGQGVAYNSPLHF	TGTGCCAGCAGCTTCGGACAGGGGGTGGCCTATAATTCACCCCTCCACTTT	.	TRBV7-2	TRBJ1-6	TRBD1
CASRELGARNGYTF	TGTGCCAGTAGGGAGTTGGGGGCTAGAAATGGCTACACCTTC	once	TRBV19	TRBJ1-2	.
CSAGQGLEQPQHF	TGCAGCGCCGGACAGGGGTTGGAACAGCCCCAGCATTTT	.	TRBV29-1	TRBJ1-5	TRBD1
CASTIRGGHNEQYF	TGCGCCAGCACTATTAGGGGAGGGCACAACGAGCAGTACTTC	.	TRBV5-1	TRBJ2-7	TRBD2
CASSYRRQGVYGYTF	TGTGCCAGCAGTTACCGAAGACAGGGGGTCTATGGCTACACCTTC	once	TRBV6-5	TRBJ1-2	TRBD1
CSVKGLAGRNEQFF	TGCAGCGTTAAAGGGCTAGCGGGTAGGAATGAGCAGTTCTTC	.	TRBV29-1	TRBJ2-1	TRBD2
CATSRPSTGQSNTEAFF	TGTGCCACCAGCAGACCCTCAACGGGACAGTCGAACACTGAAGCTTTCTTT	once	TRBV15	TRBJ1-1	TRBD1
CASRGRGTAQYF	TGTGCCAGCAGGGGAAGGGGGACGGCGCAGTATTTT	once	TRBV5-6	TRBJ2-3	.
CASSYSWGDTGELFF	TGTGCCAGCAGTTACTCGTGGGGAGACACCGGGGAGCTGTTTTTT	.	TRBV6-2/TRBV6-3	TRBJ2-2	.
CASSQPVGGGSPLHF	TGTGCCAGCAGTCAACCAGTTGGGGGAGGTTCACCCCTCCACTTT	.	TRBV6-6	TRBJ1-6	.
CASSPRATGNHEQYF	TGTGCCAGTAGCCCCCGGGCAACAGGGAACCACGAGCAGTACTTC	.	TRBV19	TRBJ2-7	.
CASSQDSRVYNSPLHF	TGTGCCAGCAGCCAAGATTCCAGGGTCTATAATTCACCCCTCCACTTT	.	TRBV4-2	TRBJ1-6	.
CASSWRGQGWEKLFF	TGTGCCAGCAGCTGGCGGGGACAGGGTTGGGAAAAACTGTTTTTT	.	TRBV7-9	TRBJ1-4	TRBD1
CASSLSTTNEKLFF	TGCGCCAGCAGCTTGAGCACAACTAATGAAAAACTGTTTTTT	once	TRBV5-1	TRBJ1-4	.
CASSQTDIYNEQFF	TGTGCCAGCAGCCAAACCGACATCTACAATGAGCAGTTCTTC	.	TRBV7-3	TRBJ2-1	.
CASSRDWSQETQYF	TGTGCCAGCAGTCGGGACTGGAGCCAAGAGACCCAGTACTTC	.	TRBV6-5	TRBJ2-5	.
CASRKIFGQLNEKLFF	TGTGCCAGTAGAAAAATATTCGGACAGCTTAATGAAAAACTGTTTTTT	once	TRBV19	TRBJ1-4	.
CASSATSGTGAWSTEAFF	TGTGCCAGCAGCGCCACCTCCGGGACAGGGGCTTGGAGCACTGAAGCTTTCTTT	.	TRBV9	TRBJ1-1	TRBD1
CASSPGTGKNQPQHF	TGTGCCAGCAGCCCCGGGACAGGGAAGAATCAGCCCCAGCATTTT	.	TRBV27	TRBJ1-5	TRBD1
CASSFGRVGLEQYF	TGTGCCAGCAGCTTCGGGAGGGTTGGGCTCGAGCAGTACTTC	.	TRBV11-2	TRBJ2-7	TRBD2
CASSLAGGLTDTQYF	TGTGCCAGCAGTCTAGCGGGAGGTTTAACAGATACGCAGTATTTT	.	TRBV6-6	TRBJ2-3	TRBD2
CAISESTPRSGTEAFF	TGTGCCATCAGTGAGTCGACCCCCAGGTCCGGAACTGAAGCTTTCTTT	.	TRBV10-3	TRBJ1-1	.
CASSLRGGTQTEAFF	TGTGCCAGCAGCTTGCGGGGAGGGACGCAGACTGAAGCTTTCTTT	.	TRBV5-6	TRBJ1-1	.
CASSFRGSPGTEAFF	TGTGCCAGCAGCTTTAGGGGGTCACCCGGCACTGAAGCTTTCTTT	.	TRBV5-8	TRBJ1-1	.
CASRQETQYF	TGTGCCAGCCGCCAAGAGACCCAGTACTTC	.	TRBV27	TRBJ2-5	.
CASSEGQGGYNEQFF	TGTGCCAGCAGCGAAGGACAGGGGGGTTACAATGAGCAGTTCTTC	.	TRBV7-9	TRBJ2-1	TRBD1
CASSVVGRGKAFF	TGTGCCAGCAGCGTAGTAGGGAGGGGAAAAGCTTTCTTT	.	TRBV9	TRBJ1-1	.
CASSLGLAGAGETQYF	TGTGCCAGCAGCTTGGGACTAGCGGGGGCTGGAGAGACCCAGTACTTC	.	TRBV11-2	TRBJ2-5	TRBD2
CASSQTGQGQENTIYF	TGTGCCAGCAGCCAGACGGGGCAGGGACAAGAGAACACCATATATTTT	.	TRBV4-2	TRBJ1-3	.
CASSYGRYSNQPQHF	TGTGCCAGCAGTTACGGGCGCTATAGCAATCAGCCCCAGCATTTT	.	TRBV6-5	TRBJ1-5	.
CASSQRTEGYGYTF	TGTGCCAGCAGCCAGCGGACAGAAGGTTATGGCTACACCTTC	.	TRBV4-2	TRBJ1-2	.
CASSYRTTNTGELFF	TGTGCCAGCAGTTATCGGACTACCAACACCGGGGAGCTGTTTTTT	.	TRBV6-2/TRBV6-3	TRBJ2-2	.
CASRLRGGGTEAFF	TGTGCCAGCAGGCTCAGGGGAGGGGGCACTGAAGCTTTCTTT	.	TRBV6-5	TRBJ1-1	.
CASTRDRGYYGYTF	TGCGCCAGCACCCGGGACAGGGGATACTATGGCTACACCTTC	.	TRBV10-1	TRBJ1-2	TRBD1
CASSPFAPLLGGYGYTF	TGTGCCAGCAGTCCATTCGCACCCCTCCTTGGGGGGTATGGCTACACCTTC	.	TRBV27	TRBJ1-2	.
CASSLIYNTGELFF	TGTGCCAGCAGCTTGATCTATAACACCGGGGAGCTGTTTTTT	.	TRBV5-5	TRBJ2-2	.
CASSQVYGSNQPQHF	TGCGCCAGCAGCCAAGTGTACGGGAGCAATCAGCCCCAGCATTTT	.	TRBV4-3	TRBJ1-5	.